The present T cell receptor beta chain was sequenced within a study of control samples from healthy donors and cancer patients. Profiling relied on immunoSEQ multiplex PCR, and the TCRdb table lists in-frame clones only, not all of them. The repertoire holds 55,000 to 90,000 clones, with over 70% as singletons. Trimming took 4 bases from V and 4 from J; bases not matched to a gene: 6. The CDR3 is 15 amino acids. CDR1 is SGHKS and CDR2 is YYEKEE in the germline V gene (reference sequence). This receptor was obtained from a man aged 45-65 years in good health. The sequenced material came from blood. This rearrangement joins TRBV5-5 to TRBJ1-5, with 9 bases lining up with TRBD1. CDR3 DNA: TGTGCCAGCAGCCTCGTAGACAGGGGGAATCAGCCCCAGCATTTT. Amino acids: CASSLVDRGNQPQHF.